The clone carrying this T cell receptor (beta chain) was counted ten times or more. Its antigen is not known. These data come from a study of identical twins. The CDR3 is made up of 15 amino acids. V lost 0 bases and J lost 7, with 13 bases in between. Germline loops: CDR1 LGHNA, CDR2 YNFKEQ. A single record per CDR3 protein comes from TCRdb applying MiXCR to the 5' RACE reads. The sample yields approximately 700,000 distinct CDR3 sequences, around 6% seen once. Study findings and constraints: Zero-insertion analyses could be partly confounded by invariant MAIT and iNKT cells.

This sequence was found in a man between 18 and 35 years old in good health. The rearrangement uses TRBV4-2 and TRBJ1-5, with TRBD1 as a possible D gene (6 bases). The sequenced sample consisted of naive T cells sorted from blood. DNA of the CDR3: TGTGCCAGCAGCCAAGATCTCCGAGGGGGGCAGCCCCAGCATTTT. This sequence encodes CASSQDLRGGQPQHF.